This T cell receptor (beta chain) was recorded in a study of T cells after yellow fever vaccination. TCRdb processed the 5' RACE reads anew with MiXCR; each CDR3 protein has one entry. The table lists 250,000 or so distinct CDR3 sequences, about 3.9% of them singletons, with around 20% in the top ten. Many counts were recorded for this clonotype. There are 16 residues in the CDR3. J was trimmed by 5 bases and V by 4 bases; bases with no gene match: 6. Germline V gene data show CDR1 as SGHDN and CDR2 as FVKESK. The specimen was PBMCs, collected 15 days after the yellow fever booster vaccination. This TCR was sampled from a man aged 18 to 29 who received the YFV17D yellow fever vaccine. The chain is built from TRBV14 and TRBJ1-6, with 9 nucleotides matching TRBD1. CDR3 DNA: TGTGCCAGCAGCCCCCTGGACAGGGGAAATAATTCACCCCTCCACTTT. This translates into CASSPLDRGNNSPLHF.